A selection of T cell receptor beta chains follows, all from one sample in a study of shared clonotypes between healthy human individuals. TCRdb's table, derived via immunoSEQ multiplex PCR, lists solely in-frame clones and lacks some. Here the sample spans 2 million to 2.5 million clones, more than 85% being singletons. The sequenced sample was naive CD4+ T cells from PBMCs. The receptor source for this set is a young man in good health. Some clones in this sample may be carry-over from other donors' samples. The CDR3 runs from the conserved cysteine through the conserved F or W. The D gene is left open where the match is weak.

j_call	cdr3_length	v_call	d_call	cdr3_nt	cdr3_aa
TRBJ1-2	15	TRBV6-1	TRBD1	TGTGCCAGCAGTGTCACCGGGACAGCGAACTATGGCTACACCTTC	CASSVTGTANYGYTF
TRBJ2-2	12	TRBV5-4	.	TGTGCCAGCAGCTTGCAGACGGGGGAGCTGTTTTTT	CASSLQTGELFF
TRBJ2-7	13	TRBV11-1	.	TGTGCCAGCAGCTTAGCACCGACCCACGAGCAGTACTTC	CASSLAPTHEQYF
TRBJ2-7	12	TRBV10-3	.	TGTGCCATCAGTGAAGGGACCTACGAGCAGTACTTC	CAISEGTYEQYF
TRBJ2-1	15	TRBV10-2	TRBD2	TGCGCCAGCAGTCCGGGACTAGCAGCCTACAATGAGCAGTTCTTC	CASSPGLAAYNEQFF
TRBJ1-4	15	TRBV19	.	TGTGCCAGTAGTATCCCCGGGGGGCCGAATGAAAAACTGTTTTTT	CASSIPGGPNEKLFF
TRBJ2-5	15	TRBV21-1	.	TGTGCCAGCAGCCTACGGGACCGGTTTCAAGAGACCCAGTACTTC	CASSLRDRFQETQYF
TRBJ2-6	20	TRBV13	.	TGTGCCAGCAGCTTACGTATGGATTGGCAGGGCCTCTCTGGGGCCAACGTCCTGACTTTC	CASSLRMDWQGLSGANVLTF
TRBJ2-6	18	TRBV7-2	.	TGTGCCAGCAGCTTAGTTCCCGGCGCCTTCTCTGGGGCCAACGTCCTGACTTTC	CASSLVPGAFSGANVLTF
TRBJ2-7	13	TRBV9	.	TGTGCCAGCAGCGTAGGGACTACTGGGGAGCAGTACTTC	CASSVGTTGEQYF
TRBJ2-4	16	TRBV27	TRBD1	TGTGCCAGCAGGGAGACCGGGTCCGTTTCAGGGGGCATTCAGTACTTC	CASRETGSVSGGIQYF
TRBJ1-4	15	TRBV5-1	.	TGCGCCAGCAGCGCCAAAGCGGGGTATACTGAAAAACTGTTTTTT	CASSAKAGYTEKLFF
TRBJ2-2	15	TRBV11-2	.	TGTGCCAGCAGCTTAGATGGCAGAGACACCGGGGAGCTGTTTTTT	CASSLDGRDTGELFF